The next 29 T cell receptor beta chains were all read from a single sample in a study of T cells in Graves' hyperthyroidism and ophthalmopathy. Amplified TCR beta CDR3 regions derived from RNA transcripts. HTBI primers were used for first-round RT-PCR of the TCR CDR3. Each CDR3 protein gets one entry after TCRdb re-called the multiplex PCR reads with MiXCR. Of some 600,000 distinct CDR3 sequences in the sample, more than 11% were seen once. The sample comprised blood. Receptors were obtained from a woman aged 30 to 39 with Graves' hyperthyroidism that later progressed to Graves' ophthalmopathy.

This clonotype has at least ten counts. The CDR3 reads CAISEGGTNTEAFF. The CDR3 bases are TGTGCCATCAGTGAGGGGGGTACGAACACTGAAGCTTTCTTT. The rearrangement uses TRBV10-3 and TRBJ1-1, with D maybe TRBD1 (5 bases). V lost 2 bases and J lost 1, with 8 bases in between. This CDR3 spans 14 amino acids. Germline loops: CDR1 ENHRY, CDR2 SYGVKD.

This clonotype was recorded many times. The chain's CDR3 is CASSITQISNQPQHF. CDR3 in DNA: TGTGCCAGTAGTATTACCCAGATTAGCAATCAGCCCCAGCATTTT. V is TRBV19 and J is TRBJ1-5; D is uncertain. V dropped 3 bases and J dropped 0 bases, with 9 bases sitting between them. In germline, CDR1 is LNHDA, CDR2 SQIVND (reference sequence). The CDR3 length is 15 residues.

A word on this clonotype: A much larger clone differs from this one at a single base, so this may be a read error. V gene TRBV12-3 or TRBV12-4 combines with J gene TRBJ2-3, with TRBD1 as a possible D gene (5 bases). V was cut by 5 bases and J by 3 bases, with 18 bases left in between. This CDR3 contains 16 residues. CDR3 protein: CASSPLGRVETDTQYF. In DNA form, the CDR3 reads TGTGCCAGCAGTCCCCTCGGCAGGGTAGAGACAGATACGCAGTATTTT.

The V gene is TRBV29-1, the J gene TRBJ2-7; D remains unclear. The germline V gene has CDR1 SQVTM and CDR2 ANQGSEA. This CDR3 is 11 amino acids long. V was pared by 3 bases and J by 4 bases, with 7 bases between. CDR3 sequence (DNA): TGCAGCGTTGATCTGGGTTACGAGCAGTACTTC. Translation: CSVDLGYEQYF.

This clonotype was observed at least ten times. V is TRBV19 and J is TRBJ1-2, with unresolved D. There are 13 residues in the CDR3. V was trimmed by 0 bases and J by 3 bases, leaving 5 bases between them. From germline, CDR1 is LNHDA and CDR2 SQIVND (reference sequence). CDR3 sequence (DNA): TGTGCCAGTAGTATAGAGTTCGACTATGGCTACACCTTC. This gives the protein CASSIEFDYGYTF.

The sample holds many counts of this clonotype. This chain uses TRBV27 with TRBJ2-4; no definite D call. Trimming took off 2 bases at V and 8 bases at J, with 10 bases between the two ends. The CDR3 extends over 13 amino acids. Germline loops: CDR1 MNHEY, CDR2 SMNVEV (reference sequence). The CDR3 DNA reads TGTGCCAGCAGTTTAACCGAGTTAGACATTCAGTACTTC. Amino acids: CASSLTELDIQYF.

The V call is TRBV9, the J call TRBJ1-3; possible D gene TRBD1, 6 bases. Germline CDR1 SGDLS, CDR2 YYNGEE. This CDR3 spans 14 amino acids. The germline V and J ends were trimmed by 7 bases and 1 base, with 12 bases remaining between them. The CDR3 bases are TGTGCCAGCGGCGAGGGGGTATCTGGAAACACCATATATTTT. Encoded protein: CASGEGVSGNTIYF. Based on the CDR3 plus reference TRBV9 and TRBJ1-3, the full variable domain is DSGVTQTPKHLITATGQRVTLRCSPRSGDLSVYWYQQSLDQGLQFLIQYYNGEERAKGNILERFSAQQFPDLHSELNLSSLELGDSALYFCASGEGVSGNTIYFGEGSWLTVV.

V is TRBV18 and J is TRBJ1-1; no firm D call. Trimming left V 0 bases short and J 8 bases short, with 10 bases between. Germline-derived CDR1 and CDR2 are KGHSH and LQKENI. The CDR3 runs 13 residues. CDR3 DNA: TGTGCCAGCTCACCACCGGCTTTCGCGGAAGCTTTCTTT. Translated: CASSPPAFAEAFF. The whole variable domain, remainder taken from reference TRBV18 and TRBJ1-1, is NAGVMQNPRHLVRRRGQEARLRCSPMKGHSHVYWYRQLPEEGLKFMVYLQKENIIDESGMPKERFSAEFPKEGPSILRIQQVVRGDSAAYFCASSPPAFAEAFFGQGTRLTVV.

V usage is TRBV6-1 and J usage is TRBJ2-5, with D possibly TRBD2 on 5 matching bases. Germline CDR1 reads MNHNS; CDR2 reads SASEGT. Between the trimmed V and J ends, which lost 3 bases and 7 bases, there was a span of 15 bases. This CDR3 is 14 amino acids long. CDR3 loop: CASSDAGPEGTQYF. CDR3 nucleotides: TGTGCCAGCAGTGACGCGGGTCCGGAAGGGACCCAGTACTTC.

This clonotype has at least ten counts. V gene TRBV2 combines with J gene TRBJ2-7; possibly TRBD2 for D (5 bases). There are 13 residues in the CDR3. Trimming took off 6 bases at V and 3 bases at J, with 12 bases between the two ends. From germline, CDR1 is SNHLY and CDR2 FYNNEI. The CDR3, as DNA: TGTGCCAGCAGCGGATCTCGGGGCTACGAGCAGTACTTC. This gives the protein CASSGSRGYEQYF.

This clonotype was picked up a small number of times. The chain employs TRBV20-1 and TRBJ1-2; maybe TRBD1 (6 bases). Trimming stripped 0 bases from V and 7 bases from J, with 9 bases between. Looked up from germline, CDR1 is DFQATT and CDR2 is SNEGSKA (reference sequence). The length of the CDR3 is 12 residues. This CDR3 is CSAREQGTGYTF. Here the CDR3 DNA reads TGCAGTGCTAGAGAACAGGGTACTGGCTACACCTTC.

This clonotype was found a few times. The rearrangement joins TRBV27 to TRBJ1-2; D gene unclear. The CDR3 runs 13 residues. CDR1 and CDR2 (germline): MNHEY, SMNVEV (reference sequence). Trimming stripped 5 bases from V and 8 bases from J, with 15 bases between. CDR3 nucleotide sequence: TGTGCCAGCAGTCCCCGTTGGGAAGAAGGCTACACCTTC. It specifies CASSPRWEEGYTF.

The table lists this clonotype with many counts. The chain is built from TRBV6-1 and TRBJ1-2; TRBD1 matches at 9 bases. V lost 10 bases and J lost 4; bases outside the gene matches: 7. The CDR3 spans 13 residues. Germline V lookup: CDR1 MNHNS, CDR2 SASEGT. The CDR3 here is CAIQGARSYGYTF. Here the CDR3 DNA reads TGTGCCATACAGGGGGCGCGAAGCTATGGCTACACCTTC.

The CDR3 sequence is CASSTTPSGGEQFF. The CDR3 DNA reads as TGTGCCAGCAGTACAACTCCTAGCGGGGGTGAGCAGTTCTTC. The gene calls are TRBV13 and TRBJ2-1; 10 nucleotides align to TRBD2. CDR1 is PRHDT, CDR2 FYEKMQ, per germline (reference sequence). V shed 6 bases and J 9 bases; nucleotides not matched to a gene: 8. The CDR3 consists of 14 residues.

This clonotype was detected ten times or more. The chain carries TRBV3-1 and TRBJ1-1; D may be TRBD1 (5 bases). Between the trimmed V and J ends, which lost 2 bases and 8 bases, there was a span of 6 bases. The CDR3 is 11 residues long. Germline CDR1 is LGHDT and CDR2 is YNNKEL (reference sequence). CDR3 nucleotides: TGTGCCAGCAGCCAAAACAGGGAAGCTTTCTTT. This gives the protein CASSQNREAFF.

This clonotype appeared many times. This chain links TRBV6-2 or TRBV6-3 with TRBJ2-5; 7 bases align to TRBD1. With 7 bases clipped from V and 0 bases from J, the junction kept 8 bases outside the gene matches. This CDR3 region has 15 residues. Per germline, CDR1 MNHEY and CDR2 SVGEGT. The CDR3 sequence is CASIPGTAYQETQYF. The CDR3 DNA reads TGTGCCAGCATCCCCGGGACAGCGTACCAAGAGACCCAGTACTTC.

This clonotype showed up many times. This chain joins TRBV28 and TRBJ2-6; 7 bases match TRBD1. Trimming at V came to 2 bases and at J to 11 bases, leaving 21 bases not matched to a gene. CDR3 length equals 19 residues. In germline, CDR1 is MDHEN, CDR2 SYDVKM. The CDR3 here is CASSLRPGREGTVFHVLTF. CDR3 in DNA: TGTGCCAGCAGTTTAAGGCCCGGCAGGGAAGGGACAGTATTCCACGTCCTGACTTTC.

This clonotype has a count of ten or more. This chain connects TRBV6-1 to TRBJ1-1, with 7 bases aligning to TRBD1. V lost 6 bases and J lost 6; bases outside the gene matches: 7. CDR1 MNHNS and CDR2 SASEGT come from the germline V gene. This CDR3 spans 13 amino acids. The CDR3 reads CASSYYDRAEAFF. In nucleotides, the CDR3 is TGTGCCAGCAGCTATTATGACAGGGCTGAAGCTTTCTTT.

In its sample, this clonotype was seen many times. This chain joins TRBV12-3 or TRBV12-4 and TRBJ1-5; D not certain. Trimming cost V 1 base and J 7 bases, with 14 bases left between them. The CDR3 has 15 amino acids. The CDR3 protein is CASSLGWQLEQPQHF. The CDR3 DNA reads TGTGCCAGCAGTTTAGGATGGCAGTTGGAGCAGCCCCAGCATTTT.

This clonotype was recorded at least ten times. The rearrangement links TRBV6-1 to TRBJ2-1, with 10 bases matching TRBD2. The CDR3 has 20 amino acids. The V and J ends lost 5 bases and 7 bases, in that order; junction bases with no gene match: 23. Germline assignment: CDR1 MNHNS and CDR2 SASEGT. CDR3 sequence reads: CASSRLGGARLAGVSNEQFF. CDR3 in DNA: TGTGCCAGCAGTAGGCTTGGCGGAGCGCGGCTAGCGGGAGTAAGTAATGAGCAGTTCTTC.

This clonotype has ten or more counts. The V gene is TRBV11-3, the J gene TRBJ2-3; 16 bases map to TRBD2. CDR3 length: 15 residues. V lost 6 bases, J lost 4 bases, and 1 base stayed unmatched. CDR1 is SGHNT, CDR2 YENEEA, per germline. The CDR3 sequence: CASRGLAGGADTQYF. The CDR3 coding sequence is TGTGCCAGCAGGGGACTAGCGGGAGGGGCAGATACGCAGTATTTT.

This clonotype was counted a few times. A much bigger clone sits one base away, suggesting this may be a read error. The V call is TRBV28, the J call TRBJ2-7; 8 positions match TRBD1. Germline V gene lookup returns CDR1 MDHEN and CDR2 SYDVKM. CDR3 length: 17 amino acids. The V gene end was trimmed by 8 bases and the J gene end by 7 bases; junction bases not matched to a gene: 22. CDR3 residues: CASATIAGGPVMWEQYF. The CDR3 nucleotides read TGTGCCAGCGCCACAATTGCAGGGGGCCCCGTTATGTGGGAGCAGTACTTC.

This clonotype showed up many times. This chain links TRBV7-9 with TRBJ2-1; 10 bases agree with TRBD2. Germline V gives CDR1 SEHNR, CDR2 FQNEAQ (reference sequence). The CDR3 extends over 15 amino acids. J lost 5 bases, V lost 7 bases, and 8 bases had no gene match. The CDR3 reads CASTQSSGRDNEQFF. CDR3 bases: TGTGCCAGCACCCAGAGCAGCGGGAGGGACAATGAGCAGTTCTTC.

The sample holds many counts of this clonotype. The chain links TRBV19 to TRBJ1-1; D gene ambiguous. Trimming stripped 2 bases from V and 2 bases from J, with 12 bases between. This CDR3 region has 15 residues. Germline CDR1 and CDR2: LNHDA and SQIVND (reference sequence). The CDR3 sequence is CASSINQEGNTEAFF. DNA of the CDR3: TGTGCCAGTAGTATAAACCAGGAAGGTAACACTGAAGCTTTCTTT.

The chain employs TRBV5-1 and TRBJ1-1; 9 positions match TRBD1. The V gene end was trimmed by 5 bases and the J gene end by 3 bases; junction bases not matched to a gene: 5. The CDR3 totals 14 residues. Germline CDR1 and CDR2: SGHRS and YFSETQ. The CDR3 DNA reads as TGCGCCAGCAGGCAGGGACAGGGTTACACTGAAGCTTTCTTT. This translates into CASRQGQGYTEAFF.

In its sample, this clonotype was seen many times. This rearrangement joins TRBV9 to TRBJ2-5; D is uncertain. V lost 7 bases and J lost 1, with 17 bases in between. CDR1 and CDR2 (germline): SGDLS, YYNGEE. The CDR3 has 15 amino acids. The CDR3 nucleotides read TGTGCCAGCGGGTCGGCTCTACCCCCCCAAGAGACCCAGTACTTC. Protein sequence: CASGSALPPQETQYF.

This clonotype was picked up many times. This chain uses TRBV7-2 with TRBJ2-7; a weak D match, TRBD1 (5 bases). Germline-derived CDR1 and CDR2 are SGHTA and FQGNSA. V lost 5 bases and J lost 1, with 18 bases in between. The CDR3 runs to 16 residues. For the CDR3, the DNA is TGTGCCAGCAGCCGTGGTGGGGCAATGACTTCCTACGAGCAGTACTTC. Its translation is CASSRGGAMTSYEQYF.

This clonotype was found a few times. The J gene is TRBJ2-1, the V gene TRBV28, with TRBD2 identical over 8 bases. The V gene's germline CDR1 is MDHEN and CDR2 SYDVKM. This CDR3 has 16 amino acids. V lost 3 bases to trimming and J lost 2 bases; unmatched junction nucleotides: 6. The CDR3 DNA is TGTGCCAGCAGTTTTGTGTCGGGAGGGCCCTACAATGAGCAGTTCTTC. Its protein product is CASSFVSGGPYNEQFF.

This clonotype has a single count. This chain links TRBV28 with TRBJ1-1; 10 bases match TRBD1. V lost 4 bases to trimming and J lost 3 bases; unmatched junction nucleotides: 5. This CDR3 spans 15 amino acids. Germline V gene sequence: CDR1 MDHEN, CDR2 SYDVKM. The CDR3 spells CASSSVTGGDTEAFF. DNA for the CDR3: TGTGCCAGCAGTTCCGTGACAGGGGGCGACACTGAAGCTTTCTTT.